This TCR beta chain is from a study of cytomegalovirus exposure and HLA in healthy donors. As for the study in general: Most genotyped donors, roughly 80% of fewer than 400, had Caucasian-associated genetic ancestry. Regarding the study as a whole: For cytomegalovirus status, the classifier reportedly gave diagnoses with high specificity and sensitivity. A later analysis showed that HLA-associated TCR beta chains had undergone more clonal expansion than equally common others. As a later analysis revealed, the rate of TCR association differed by HLA locus, with DRB1 most and HLA-C fewest.

As concerns this clone: Its antigen is unknown.

It was with 60 Vbeta and 13 Jbeta primers that the PCR ran. TCRdb keeps only in-frame clones here, not all; method: immunoSEQ multiplex PCR. Counted here are roughly 180,000 clones, roughly 86% occurring once; the ten biggest clones make up 4.8%. The specimen sequenced was PBMCs. The sequence came from a girl aged 5-17 years in good health and CMV-seropositive.

The CDR3 reads CASMPDRDNSPLHF. The CDR3, as DNA: TGTGCCAGCATGCCCGACAGGGATAATTCACCCCTCCACTTT. The genes are TRBV2 and TRBJ1-6; the match to TRBD1 covers 7 bases. Trimming took 7 bases from V and 5 from J; bases not matched to a gene: 5. The CDR3 loop spans 14 amino acids. Germline CDR1 reads SNHLY; CDR2 reads FYNNEI. Using reference TRBV2 and TRBJ1-6 for the parts outside the CDR3, the full variable domain is EPEVTQTPSHQVTQMGQEVILRCVPISNHLYFYWYRQILGQKVEFLVSFYNNEISEKSEIFDDQFSVERPDGSNFTLKIRSTKLEDSAMYFCASMPDRDNSPLHFGNGTRLTVT.